These 18 T cell receptor beta chains came from one sample sequenced in a study of OX40 agonist ivuxolimab in advanced cancers. The assay was immunoSEQ multiplex PCR, and TCRdb's table has in-frame clones only and misses some. The table has under 55,000 clones, approximately 88% seen once. Material: CD4+ or CD8+ T cells sorted from blood, obtained in a trial of the OX40 agonist ivuxolimab. The source is an adult with an advanced solid tumor such as melanoma, head and neck, liver or kidney cancer.

The chain carries TRBV19 and TRBJ2-7; either TRBD1 or TRBD2 may fit D (5 bases each). The CDR3 is 13 amino acids. V was clipped by 4 bases and J by 7 bases, with 14 bases between them. Germline CDR1 and CDR2: LNHDA and SQIVND (reference sequence). The CDR3 DNA sequence: TGTGCCAGTAGTACCGACCCTGAGGGGGAGCAGTACTTC. Its translation: CASSTDPEGEQYF. Combining the CDR3 with reference TRBV19 and TRBJ2-7 gives the whole variable domain DGGITQSPKYLFRKEGQNVTLSCEQNLNHDAMYWYRQDPGQGLRLIYYSQIVNDFQKGDIAEGYSVSREKKESFPLTVTSAQKNPTAFYLCASSTDPEGEQYFGPGTRLTVT.

The rearrangement links TRBV7-9 to TRBJ2-7; TRBD2 is a possible D gene (6 bases). Trimming removed 1 base from V and 4 bases from J, with 11 bases in between. There are 14 residues in the CDR3. CDR1 is SEHNR, CDR2 FQNEAQ, per germline (reference sequence). DNA of the CDR3: TGTGCCAGCAGCTTAGGCGGGACTGTTTACGAGCAGTACTTC. It is translated as CASSLGGTVYEQYF.

The J gene is TRBJ2-7, the V gene TRBV7-9, with D maybe TRBD1 (6 bases). V dropped 5 bases and J dropped 7 bases, with 15 bases sitting between them. This CDR3 region has 13 residues. Germline-derived CDR1 and CDR2 are SEHNR and FQNEAQ (reference sequence). The CDR3, as DNA: TGTGCCAGCAGCCTGGGACAACTCGGGGAGCAGTACTTC. Residues: CASSLGQLGEQYF. Filled out from reference TRBV7-9 and TRBJ2-7, the complete variable domain reads DTGVSQNPRHKITKRGQNVTFRCDPISEHNRLYWYRQTLGQGPEFLTYFQNEAQLEKSRLLSDRFSAERPKGSFSTLEIQRTEQGDSAMYLCASSLGQLGEQYFGPGTRLTVT.

The chain uses TRBV7-6 and TRBJ1-2; TRBD1 matches 10 bases. V shed 0 bases and J 3 bases; nucleotides not matched to a gene: 1. This CDR3 is built from 15 residues. Germline V gene data show CDR1 as SGHVS and CDR2 as FNYEAQ. The CDR3 sequence: CASSLATGGYYGYTF. DNA for the CDR3: TGTGCCAGCAGCTTAGCGACAGGGGGCTACTATGGCTACACCTTC.

V is TRBV15 and J is TRBJ1-5; weak D call: TRBD1 (5 bases). Trimming shortened V by 0 bases and J by 5 bases, and 11 bases separated the two germline ends. The CDR3 runs to 15 residues. Per germline, CDR1 LNHNV and CDR2 YYDKDF (reference sequence). The CDR3 region has the DNA TGTGCCACCAGCAGAGACCCTCGGGGGGATCAGCCCCAGCATTTT. Its translation is CATSRDPRGDQPQHF.

The chain uses TRBV28 and TRBJ1-2; 10 nucleotides line up with TRBD1. The CDR3 is 15 amino acids. V was clipped by 5 bases and J by 3 bases; unmatched bases: 6. In germline, CDR1 is MDHEN, CDR2 SYDVKM. CDR3 DNA sequence: TGTGCCAGCAGTCCTACGACAGGGGGCTACTATGGCTACACCTTC. It is translated as CASSPTTGGYYGYTF.

J is TRBJ1-1 and V is TRBV4-2; 7 positions match TRBD1. Germline CDR1 is LGHNA and CDR2 is YNFKEQ. CDR3 length: 13 residues. J lost 5 bases, V lost 7 bases, and 7 bases had no gene match. The CDR3 here is CASKRGQATEAFF. The CDR3 DNA reads as TGTGCCAGCAAGCGTGGACAGGCGACTGAAGCTTTCTTT.

The J gene is TRBJ2-3, the V gene TRBV7-3; TRBD2 aligns across 8 bases. There are 18 residues in the CDR3. Germline assignment: CDR1 SGHTA and CDR2 FQGTGA. J gave up 2 bases and V 3 bases, and 13 bases lay outside the gene matches. CDR3: CASSFPGVGSGDTDTQYF. The DNA of the CDR3 is TGTGCCAGCAGCTTCCCTGGGGTGGGTAGCGGGGACACAGATACGCAGTATTTT.

V is TRBV7-9 and J is TRBJ1-1; 7 nucleotides agree with TRBD1. This CDR3 has 12 residues. The germline gives CDR1 SEHNR, CDR2 FQNEAQ (reference sequence). The V and J ends lost 1 base and 11 bases, in that order; junction bases with no gene match: 4. The DNA for the CDR3 is TGTGCCAGCAGCTTAGGACAGGGCTATGCTTTCTTT. This translates into CASSLGQGYAFF.

The rearrangement links TRBV5-8 to TRBJ2-5; 7 bases map to TRBD1. Per germline, CDR1 SGHTS and CDR2 YDEGEE. With V trimmed by 2 bases and J by 1 base, 11 bases remained unmatched. This CDR3 is 17 amino acids long. This CDR3 is CASSFTSGTAGQETQYF. For the CDR3, the DNA is TGTGCCAGCAGCTTCACATCCGGGACAGCCGGCCAAGAGACCCAGTACTTC.

The chain uses TRBV4-3 and TRBJ1-5; a weak D match, TRBD1 (6 bases). CDR3 length: 15 amino acids. Germline V gene sequence: CDR1 LGHNA, CDR2 YSLEER. The germline V and J ends were trimmed by 0 bases and 4 bases, with 10 bases remaining between them. The CDR3 coding sequence is TGCGCCAGCAGCCAAGAGATCACAGGGAATCAGCCCCAGCATTTT. It is translated as CASSQEITGNQPQHF.

This sequence joins TRBV29-1 and TRBJ2-1; TRBD2 aligns across 8 bases. This CDR3 is built from 16 residues. With V trimmed by 0 bases and J by 9 bases, 13 bases remained unmatched. Germline loops: CDR1 SQVTM, CDR2 ANQGSEA. CDR3 bases: TGCAGCGTTGAAGACAGCGGGAGTTTCGGGGTTGGTGAGCAGTTCTTC. Its translation: CSVEDSGSFGVGEQFF.

The chain links TRBV27 to TRBJ2-7, with no clear D. Germline CDR1 reads MNHEY; CDR2 reads SMNVEV (reference sequence). V was clipped by 0 bases and J by 6 bases, with 9 bases between them. The CDR3 spans 13 residues. This CDR3 is CASSLSVWAEQYF. In DNA form, the CDR3 reads TGTGCCAGCAGTTTATCTGTTTGGGCCGAGCAGTACTTC.

The chain couples TRBV11-2 to TRBJ2-5; 9 bases map to TRBD2. J was trimmed by 1 base and V by 0 bases; bases with no gene match: 15. Germline V CDR1 and CDR2: SGHAT, FQNNGV. This CDR3 spans 20 amino acids. The CDR3 protein is CASSLDPRGSGGYPQETQYF. The CDR3 nucleotides read TGTGCCAGCAGCTTAGACCCCCGGGGGAGCGGGGGGTACCCCCAAGAGACCCAGTACTTC.

The rearrangement joins TRBV27 to TRBJ2-7; D might be TRBD1 or TRBD2, each matching 5 bases. V was trimmed by 6 bases and J by 4 bases, leaving 19 bases between them. Looked up from germline, CDR1 is MNHEY and CDR2 is SMNVEV (reference sequence). This CDR3 region has 15 residues. This chain's CDR3 is CASSPPGAGSYEQYF. CDR3 DNA sequence: TGTGCCAGCAGCCCACCCGGGGCAGGGTCGTACGAGCAGTACTTC.

CDR3 DNA sequence: TGCGCCAGCAGTGATCGTCCCAGTGAAGCTTTCTTT. Amino acids: CASSDRPSEAFF. This rearrangement joins TRBV10-2 to TRBJ1-1; the D is unclear. Between the trimmed V and J ends, which lost 3 bases and 7 bases, there was a span of 9 bases. The CDR3 is made up of 12 amino acids. Germline V gives CDR1 WSHSY, CDR2 SAAADI.

The gene calls are TRBV4-1 and TRBJ2-1; 11 bases are shared with TRBD2. Germline V gene sequence: CDR1 MGHRA, CDR2 YSYEKL. The ends lost 4 bases at V and 4 bases at J; junction bases unmatched: 6. This CDR3 has 16 residues. The CDR3 sequence: CASSPIAGGPYNEQFF. The CDR3 DNA sequence: TGCGCCAGCAGCCCGATAGCGGGAGGGCCTTACAATGAGCAGTTCTTC.

The J gene is TRBJ2-1, the V gene TRBV19; D is undetermined. Germline V gene data show CDR1 as LNHDA and CDR2 as SQIVND (reference sequence). V lost 9 bases and J 6 bases, leaving 15 bases between the germline ends. The CDR3 length is 13 residues. The CDR3 DNA follows: TGTGCCAGCGCACCCATCCCGGGCAATGAGCAGTTCTTC. Translating gives CASAPIPGNEQFF.